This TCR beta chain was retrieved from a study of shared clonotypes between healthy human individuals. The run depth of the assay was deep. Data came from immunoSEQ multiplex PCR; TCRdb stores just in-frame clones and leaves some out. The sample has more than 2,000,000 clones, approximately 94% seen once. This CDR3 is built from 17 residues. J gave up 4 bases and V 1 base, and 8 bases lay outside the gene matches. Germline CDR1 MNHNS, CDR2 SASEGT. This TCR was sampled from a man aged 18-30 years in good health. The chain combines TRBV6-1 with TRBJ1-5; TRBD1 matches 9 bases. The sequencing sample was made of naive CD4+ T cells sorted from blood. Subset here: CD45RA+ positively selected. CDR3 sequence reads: CASSEGGGQGGNQPQHF. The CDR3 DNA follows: TGTGCCAGCAGTGAAGGTGGGGGACAGGGCGGGAATCAGCCCCAGCATTTT.